The 18 T cell receptor beta chains below were found in one sample sequenced in a study of T-cell reconstitution after alpha-beta-depleted transplantation in children (dated by TCRdb to between 2015 and 2016). The treatment or condition label, as the study defines it: allogeneic hematopoietic cell transplantation with graft depleted of TCRalphabeta T cells and CD19 B cells. The library relied on PCR. This sample was sequenced with an Illumina HiSeq 2500. To normalize quantification of the TCRbeta repertoire, the TCR libraries were built with molecular barcoding that relied on unique molecular identifiers. TCRdb reran the public reads through fastp at Q25 and MiXCR, keeping productive beta chains. Identical CDR3 proteins give one entry, which carries the most common genes and DNA. The sample includes some 550,000 distinct CDR3 sequences, with roughly 24% observed a single time. The ten largest clonotypes hold less than 15% of the sample.

Sequences were derived from PBMCs, mostly from graft donor cells, sampled 360 days after TCRalphabeta/CD19-depleted stem cell transplant. All receptors come from a boy in the first two years of life who had a stem cell transplant for acute myeloid leukemia, so the T cells may come from the graft donor.

V is TRBV20-1 and J is TRBJ1-1; D not certain. V dropped 3 bases and J dropped 4 bases, with 9 bases sitting between them. This CDR3 is 12 amino acids long. From germline, CDR1 is DFQATT and CDR2 SNEGSKA (reference sequence). CDR3 nucleotides: TGCAGTGCTAGCGTGACGGGCACTGAAGCTTTCTTT. This sequence encodes CSASVTGTEAFF.

There are many counts of this clonotype. This chain connects TRBV6-1 to TRBJ2-7; TRBD1 matches 8 bases. The J segment lost 6 bases and the V segment lost 6 bases, leaving 10 bases of the junction unmatched. CDR3 length equals 14 residues. CDR1 MNHNS and CDR2 SASEGT come from the germline V gene. CDR3 amino acids: CASSRDRSPLEQYF. The CDR3 DNA reads as TGTGCCAGCAGCCGGGACAGGTCCCCGCTCGAGCAGTACTTC.

CDR3 bases: TGTGCCAGCAGCCAAGATAGTGGGGTCGGACCCTCCTCTGGAAACACCATATATTTT. Amino acids: CASSQDSGVGPSSGNTIYF. V is TRBV3-1 and J is TRBJ1-3; D is unresolved. The germline V gene encodes CDR1 LGHDT and CDR2 YNNKEL (reference sequence). The CDR3 has 19 residues. Trimming stripped 0 bases from V and 0 bases from J, with 18 bases between.

This clonotype was recorded at least ten times. CDR3 in amino acids: CASSYEAGGTREQFF. As DNA, the CDR3 is TGTGCCAGCAGTTACGAGGCGGGGGGTACGAGGGAGCAGTTCTTC. The V and J genes are TRBV6-5 and TRBJ2-1; TRBD2 aligns across 8 bases. Germline lookup yields CDR1 MNHEY and CDR2 SVGAGI. The CDR3 contains 15 residues. After removal of 2 bases from V and 10 bases from J, the junction contained 10 bases not matched to a gene.

This clonotype was picked up many times. V usage is TRBV6-2 or TRBV6-3 and J usage is TRBJ2-1; 10 nucleotides match TRBD2. J lost 7 bases, V lost 1 base, and 13 bases had no gene match. Germline-derived CDR1 and CDR2 are MNHEY and SVGEGT. This CDR3 is built from 18 residues. This chain's CDR3 is CASSYWATSGYSRNEQFF. The CDR3 nucleotides are TGTGCCAGCAGTTACTGGGCGACTAGCGGGTACTCCAGAAATGAGCAGTTCTTC.

This clonotype appeared many times. The chain couples TRBV5-4 to TRBJ2-7, with 9 bases lining up with TRBD1. The V and J ends lost 3 bases and 8 bases, in that order; junction bases with no gene match: 6. CDR1 SGHNT and CDR2 YYREEE come from the germline V gene (reference sequence). The CDR3 loop spans 13 amino acids. CDR3 sequence reads: CASSSDRGFKQYV. DNA of the CDR3: TGTGCCAGCAGCTCGGACAGGGGATTTAAGCAGTACGTC.

This clonotype came up a few times. CDR3 sequence reads: CSARRTGGNTIYF. For the CDR3, the DNA is TGCAGTGCTAGGCGGACAGGGGGAAACACCATATATTTT. V and J are TRBV20-1 and TRBJ1-3, with 8 bases identical to TRBD1. Unmatched junction bases numbered 2, after V lost 3 bases and J lost 4 bases. The CDR3 runs 13 residues. CDR1 is DFQATT and CDR2 is SNEGSKA in the germline V gene (reference sequence).

The rearrangement links TRBV7-2 to TRBJ1-3, with D possibly TRBD1 on 5 matching bases. The V gene lost 4 bases and the J gene lost 0 bases, with 10 bases spanning the gap. Germline V gene lookup returns CDR1 SGHTA and CDR2 FQGNSA. The CDR3 sequence is 15 residues long. For the CDR3, the DNA is TGTGCCAGCAGCTCCGGGGCCTCCTCTGGAAACACCATATATTTT. Amino acids: CASSSGASSGNTIYF.

The chain employs TRBV7-6 and TRBJ2-3; a weak D match, TRBD2 (6 bases). The CDR3 is made up of 17 amino acids. In germline, CDR1 is SGHVS, CDR2 FNYEAQ. Trimming stripped 5 bases from V and 0 bases from J, with 18 bases between. Here the CDR3 reads CASSLLTGTLSTDTQYF. CDR3 bases: TGTGCCAGCAGCCTCCTTACCGGGACTCTTAGCACAGATACGCAGTATTTT.

Only a few counts were recorded for this clonotype. V is TRBV10-3 and J is TRBJ2-5, with 10 bases that match TRBD1. Germline V gives CDR1 ENHRY, CDR2 SYGVKD. The CDR3 contains 12 residues. V dropped 9 bases and J dropped 5; count of bases not matched to a gene: 3. The CDR3 nucleotides read TGTGCCATAGGGACAGGGGAGGAGACCCAGTACTTC. It yields the protein CAIGTGEETQYF.

This clonotype came up many times. The chain links TRBV29-1 to TRBJ2-7, with 9 bases that match TRBD1. The CDR3 length is 13 residues. From germline, CDR1 is SQVTM and CDR2 ANQGSEA. Trimming at V came to 4 bases and at J to 3 bases, leaving 4 bases not matched to a gene. The CDR3 spells CSVAQDRGYEQYF. The CDR3 DNA is TGCAGCGTTGCGCAGGACAGGGGCTACGAGCAGTACTTC.

This clonotype was detected only a few times. V and J are TRBV29-1 and TRBJ1-5, with 7 positions matching TRBD1. CDR3 length equals 15 residues. CDR1 and CDR2 (germline): SQVTM, ANQGSEA. V shed 4 bases, J shed 3 bases, and the junction held 9 bases outside the gene matches. The CDR3 DNA reads as TGCAGCGTTGTAGGAGGGGGCGATCCCAATCAGCCCCAGCATTTT. Protein product: CSVVGGGDPNQPQHF.

The V call is TRBV20-1, the J call TRBJ2-1; 9 nucleotides align to TRBD1. CDR3 length equals 15 residues. V was clipped by 2 bases and J by 7 bases; unmatched bases: 9. Germline CDR1 is DFQATT and CDR2 is SNEGSKA (reference sequence). CDR3: CSARSPQGASNEQFF. In nucleotides, the CDR3 is TGCAGTGCTAGATCTCCACAGGGGGCCTCTAATGAGCAGTTCTTC.

The sample holds a few counts of this clonotype. The rearrangement uses TRBV5-1 and TRBJ2-1; D possibly corresponds to TRBD1 (6 bases). Germline CDR1 SGHRS, CDR2 YFSETQ. The CDR3 length is 18 residues. Deletions cut 1 base from V and 0 bases from J, with 17 bases between. The CDR3 reads CASSLRSHRESSYNEQFF. CDR3 coding DNA: TGCGCCAGCAGCTTGAGAAGTCACAGGGAGAGCTCCTACAATGAGCAGTTCTTC. Complete variable domain (other parts from reference TRBV5-1 and TRBJ2-1): KAGVTQTPRYLIKTRGQQVTLSCSPISGHRSVSWYQQTPGQGLQFLFEYFSETQRNKGNFPGRFSGRQFSNSRSEMNVSTLELGDSALYLCASSLRSHRESSYNEQFFGPGTRLTVL.

This clonotype has a count of ten or more. The chain carries TRBV28 and TRBJ2-5; the D call may be TRBD1 or TRBD2 (6 bases each). The CDR3 has 14 amino acids. The V and J ends lost 0 bases and 5 bases respectively, with 10 bases between them. Germline lookup yields CDR1 MDHEN and CDR2 SYDVKM. DNA for the CDR3: TGTGCCAGCAGTTTATGGGGGGGCGATGAGACCCAGTACTTC. This sequence encodes CASSLWGGDETQYF. Using reference TRBV28 and TRBJ2-5 for the parts outside the CDR3, the full variable domain is DVKVTQSSRYLVKRTGEKVFLECVQDMDHENMFWYRQDPGLGLRLIYFSYDVKMKEKGDIPEGYSVSREKKERFSLILESASTNQTSMYLCASSLWGGDETQYFGPGTRLLVL.

The rearrangement joins TRBV7-6 to TRBJ2-7, with 7 bases identical to TRBD2. Germline CDR1 SGHVS, CDR2 FNYEAQ. J gave up 0 bases and V 6 bases, and 5 bases lay outside the gene matches. The CDR3 has 14 amino acids. CDR3 sequence reads: CASRSPGGSYEQYV. As DNA, the CDR3 is TGTGCCAGCAGATCTCCGGGAGGCTCCTACGAGCAGTACGTC.

The V call is TRBV7-2, the J call TRBJ2-5; D not resolved. The CDR3 contains 16 residues. V lost 1 base and J 1 base, leaving 13 bases between the germline ends. Germline V gene data show CDR1 as SGHTA and CDR2 as FQGNSA. Here the CDR3 reads CASSLGPLTPQETQYF. As DNA, the CDR3 is TGTGCCAGCAGCTTAGGACCCCTAACACCCCAAGAGACCCAGTACTTC.

The sample holds a few counts of this clonotype. The V call is TRBV20-1, the J call TRBJ2-3, with 11 bases identical to TRBD2. The CDR3 has 15 residues. J lost 3 bases, V lost 2 bases, and 4 bases had no gene match. The germline V gene has CDR1 DFQATT and CDR2 SNEGSKA (reference sequence). In DNA, the CDR3 is TGCAGTGCTAGATCCACTAGCGGGGGAACAGATACGCAGTATTTT. This gives the protein CSARSTSGGTDTQYF.